This TCR beta chain is drawn from a study of shared clonotypes between healthy human individuals. Overall study: Researchers drew samples from a couple of women and a few men aged 18 to 49. Whole-study findings and limits: Since donors were few, the genetic and exposure-history diversity represented was limited. It was the non-shared clonotypes that had lower generation probabilities than clonotypes shared by all four donors.

The germline V gene has CDR1 SGHVS and CDR2 FQNEAQ. The CDR3 loop spans 13 amino acids. V lost 0 bases to trimming and J lost 3 bases, with 6 bases between them. Researchers partitioned CD4+ cells into CD45RA+ naive and CD45RA-negative memory subsets. Note on this clone: As yet, its antigen is unknown.

Produced via immunoSEQ multiplex PCR; TCRdb's table is partial and in-frame only. The sample contains roughly 640,000 clones, around 72% of which appear only once. The sequenced material came from memory CD4+ T cells sorted from blood. The sample's subset: CD45RA-negative fraction. The V gene is TRBV7-8, the J gene TRBJ2-7, with D unclear. The source is a woman younger than 45 in good health. CDR3 nucleotides: TGTGCCAGCAGCTTAGCTTACAGCTACGAGCAGTACTTC. Its translation is CASSLAYSYEQYF.